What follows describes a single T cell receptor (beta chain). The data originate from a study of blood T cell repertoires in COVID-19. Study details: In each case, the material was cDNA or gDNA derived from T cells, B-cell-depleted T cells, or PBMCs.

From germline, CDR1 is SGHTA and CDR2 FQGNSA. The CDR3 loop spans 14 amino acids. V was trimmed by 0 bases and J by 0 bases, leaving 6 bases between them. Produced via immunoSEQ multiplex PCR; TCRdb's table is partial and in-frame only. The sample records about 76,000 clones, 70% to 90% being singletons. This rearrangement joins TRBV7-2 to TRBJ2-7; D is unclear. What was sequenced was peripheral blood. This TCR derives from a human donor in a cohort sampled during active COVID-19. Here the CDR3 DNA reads TGTGCCAGCAGCTTAGCGGTCAGCTCCTACGAGCAGTACTTC. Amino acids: CASSLAVSSYEQYF.